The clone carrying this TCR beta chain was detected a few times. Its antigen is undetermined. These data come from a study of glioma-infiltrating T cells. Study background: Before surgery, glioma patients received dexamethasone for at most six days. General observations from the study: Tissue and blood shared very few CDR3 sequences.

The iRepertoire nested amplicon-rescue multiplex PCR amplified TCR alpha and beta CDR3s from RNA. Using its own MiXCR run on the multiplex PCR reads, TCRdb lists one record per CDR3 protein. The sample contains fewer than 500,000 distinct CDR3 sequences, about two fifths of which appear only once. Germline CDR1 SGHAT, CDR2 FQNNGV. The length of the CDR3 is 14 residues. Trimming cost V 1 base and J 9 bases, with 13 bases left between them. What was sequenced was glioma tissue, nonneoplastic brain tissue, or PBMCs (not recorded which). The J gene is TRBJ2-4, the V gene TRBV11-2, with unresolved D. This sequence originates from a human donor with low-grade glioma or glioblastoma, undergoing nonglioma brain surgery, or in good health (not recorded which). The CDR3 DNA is TGTGCCAGCAGCTTAGCCAGTACGGGTCTCATTCAGTACTTC. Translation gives CASSLASTGLIQYF.